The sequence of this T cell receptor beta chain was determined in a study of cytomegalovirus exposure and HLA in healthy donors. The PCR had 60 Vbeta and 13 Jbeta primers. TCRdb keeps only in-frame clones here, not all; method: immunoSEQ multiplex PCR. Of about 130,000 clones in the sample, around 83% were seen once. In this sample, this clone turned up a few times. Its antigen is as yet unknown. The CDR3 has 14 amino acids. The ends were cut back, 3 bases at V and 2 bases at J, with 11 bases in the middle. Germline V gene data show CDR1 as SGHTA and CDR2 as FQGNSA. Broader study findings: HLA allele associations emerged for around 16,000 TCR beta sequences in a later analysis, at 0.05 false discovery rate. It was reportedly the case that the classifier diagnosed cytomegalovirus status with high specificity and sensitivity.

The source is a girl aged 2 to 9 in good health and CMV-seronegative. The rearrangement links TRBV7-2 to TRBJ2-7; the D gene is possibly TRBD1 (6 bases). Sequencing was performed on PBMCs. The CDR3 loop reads CASSLDRAAYEQYF. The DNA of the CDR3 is TGTGCCAGCAGCTTGGACAGAGCGGCCTACGAGCAGTACTTC.